This TCR beta chain was retrieved from a study of OX40 agonist ivuxolimab in advanced cancers. Study as a whole: Males comprised about 84% of the group, whose mean age was approximately 62 years (range roughly 20 to 90). Having had anti-PD-1, anti-PD-L1 or anti-CTLA-4 therapy before was allowed, and around 39% had some. Overall study results and limits: At 0.1 to 3.0 mg/kg and by week 6, CD4+ and CD8+ T cells in the blood had expanded clonally.

The assay was immunoSEQ multiplex PCR, and TCRdb's table has in-frame clones only and misses some. Among roughly 59,000 clones listed, around 82% were seen once. On this clone itself: The antigen remains unidentified.

Germline CDR1 and CDR2: SGHDT and YYEEEE. This CDR3 is 12 amino acids long. V lost 0 bases and J lost 4, with 5 bases in between. The V call is TRBV5-6, the J call TRBJ2-7; D ambiguous. The sample consisted of CD4+ or CD8+ T cells sorted from blood, taken in a trial of the OX40 agonist ivuxolimab. The TCR originated in an adult with an advanced solid tumor such as melanoma, head and neck, liver or kidney cancer. The CDR3 reads CASSLVNYEQYF. The DNA of the CDR3 is TGTGCCAGCAGCTTGGTCAATTACGAGCAGTACTTC.